Below are 28 T cell receptor beta chains sequenced from a single sample in a study of blood T cell repertoires in COVID-19. TCRdb's copy holds only in-frame clones and misses some; the assay was immunoSEQ multiplex PCR. The sample holds under 450,000 clones, around 88% seen once. Sequencing used peripheral blood. Receptors originate from a woman aged 45-65 years with COVID-19, enrolled during active disease.

The chain combines TRBV6-5 with TRBJ2-7, with 7 bases matching TRBD2. Germline-derived CDR1 and CDR2 are MNHEY and SVGAGI. The V segment lost 6 bases and the J segment 2 bases; nucleotides outside the gene matches: 10. The CDR3 runs to 15 residues. CDR3 amino acids: CASSSSLGGAYEQYF. The CDR3 coding sequence is TGTGCCAGCAGCTCCTCCCTGGGGGGGGCCTACGAGCAGTACTTC.

This clone was counted between two and nine times. The V and J genes are TRBV6-2 or TRBV6-3 and TRBJ1-6; D remains ambiguous. Looked up from germline, CDR1 is MNHEY and CDR2 is SVGEGT. The CDR3 has 17 amino acids. V was pared by 2 bases and J by 0 bases, with 11 bases between. CDR3 region: CASSYTGVSSYNSPLHF. The CDR3 DNA reads as TGTGCCAGCAGTTACACGGGAGTCAGCTCCTATAATTCACCCCTCCACTTT.

The J gene is TRBJ2-3, the V gene TRBV3-1 (or the pseudogene TRBV3-2), with 10 bases that match TRBD2. The CDR3 is 16 amino acids. Germline-derived CDR1 and CDR2 are LGHDT and YNNKEL (reference sequence). Germline trimming cut 2 bases from V and 2 bases from J; bases unmatched to any gene: 4. In DNA form, the CDR3 reads TGTGCCAGCAGCCAATTTAGCGGGGGGCTCACAGATACGCAGTATTTT. Protein sequence: CASSQFSGGLTDTQYF.

The count of this clone is one. V is TRBV27 and J is TRBJ2-5; 9 bases match TRBD2. The CDR3 contains 17 residues. Per the germline V gene, CDR1 is MNHEY and CDR2 is SMNVEV (reference sequence). Germline trimming cut 6 bases from V and 4 bases from J; bases unmatched to any gene: 15. CDR3 sequence: CASSPLRGSGGRETQYF. DNA for the CDR3: TGTGCCAGCAGCCCCCTCCGAGGTAGCGGGGGTCGAGAGACCCAGTACTTC.

The V call is TRBV11-2, the J call TRBJ2-1; the match to TRBD2 covers 9 bases. The junction had 8 bases not matched to a gene; V was cut back by 7 bases and J by 7 bases. This CDR3 spans 14 amino acids. Germline-derived CDR1 and CDR2 are SGHAT and FQNNGV. The CDR3 coding sequence is TGTGCCAGCACCGTAGCGGGGGCCCAAAATGAGCAGTTCTTC. As protein: CASTVAGAQNEQFF.

CDR3 nucleotide sequence: TGTGCCACCGCCAGATCCGGGACAGGGGTGGAGACCCAGTACTTC. Amino acid sequence: CATARSGTGVETQYF. J is TRBJ2-5 and V is TRBV24-1; 10 nucleotides align to TRBD1. Germline CDR1 and CDR2: KGHDR and SFDVKD. CDR3 length equals 15 residues. Germline trimming cut 9 bases from V and 5 bases from J; bases unmatched to any gene: 11.

Only one count was recorded for this clone. The chain is built from TRBV7-3 and TRBJ2-6, with D possibly TRBD2 on 6 matching bases. CDR3 length: 16 residues. Germline CDR1 reads SGHTA; CDR2 reads FQGTGA. Trimming removed 1 base from V and 0 bases from J, with 7 bases in between. The CDR3 DNA reads as TGTGCCAGCAGCTTAAACGGGGGCTCTGGGGCCAACGTCCTGACTTTC. Its protein product is CASSLNGGSGANVLTF. The variable domain in full, with the rest retrieved from reference TRBV7-3 and TRBJ2-6, is GAGVSQTPSNKVTEKGKYVELRCDPISGHTALYWYRQSLGQGPEFLIYFQGTGAADDSGLPNDRFFAVRPEGSVSTLKIQRTERGDSAVYLCASSLNGGSGANVLTFGAGSRLTVL.

This clone was observed a few times. The rearrangement uses TRBV5-4 and TRBJ1-2; the match to TRBD1 covers 7 bases. This CDR3 comprises 14 residues. The trim removed 4 bases at V and 4 bases at J, leaving 7 bases unmatched. The germline V gene has CDR1 SGHNT and CDR2 YYREEE (reference sequence). The CDR3 loop reads CASSLGTALYGYTF. CDR3 nucleotide sequence: TGTGCCAGCAGCCTTGGGACAGCCCTCTATGGCTACACCTTC.

This clone was observed once. The rearrangement uses TRBV9 and TRBJ2-2; D remains unclear. CDR3 length: 15 residues. Germline V gene sequence: CDR1 SGDLS, CDR2 YYNGEE. V was pared by 0 bases and J by 6 bases, with 12 bases between. In DNA, the CDR3 is TGTGCCAGCAGCGTAGAAGCTGTTGCTTCCGGGGAGCTGTTTTTT. Translating gives CASSVEAVASGELFF.

The chain recombines TRBV28 with TRBJ2-1; 10 bases are shared with TRBD2. The V gene end was trimmed by 1 base and the J gene end by 8 bases; junction bases not matched to a gene: 5. The CDR3 sequence is 15 residues long. The germline CDR1 and CDR2 sequences are MDHEN and SYDVKM. The chain's CDR3 is CASSLFSGGRDEQFF. The CDR3 nucleotides are TGTGCCAGCAGTTTATTTAGCGGGGGGCGGGATGAGCAGTTCTTC.

V is TRBV27 and J is TRBJ1-1; TRBD1 matches 8 bases. CDR3 length: 15 residues. Per the germline V gene, CDR1 is MNHEY and CDR2 is SMNVEV (reference sequence). The ends lost 0 bases at V and 2 bases at J; junction bases unmatched: 2. The CDR3 coding sequence is TGTGCCAGCAGTTTATCCCCAGGGGGCAACACTGAAGCTTTCTTT. Its translation is CASSLSPGGNTEAFF.

The CDR3 DNA reads as TGTGCCAGCAGCTTACTAGCGGGGCACAATGAGCAGTTCTTC. Amino acid sequence: CASSLLAGHNEQFF. The chain employs TRBV11-2 and TRBJ2-1, with 9 bases matching TRBD2. CDR1 SGHAT and CDR2 FQNNGV come from the germline V gene. The CDR3 spans 14 residues. V was pared by 2 bases and J by 5 bases, with 1 base of the junction left unmatched.

This clone was recorded a few times. This chain joins TRBV6-6 and TRBJ1-1, with a weak D call TRBD1 (6 bases). The V gene's germline CDR1 is MNHNY and CDR2 SVGAGI (reference sequence). CDR3 size: 14 residues. V lost 0 bases and J lost 4, with 9 bases in between. The CDR3 reads CASSYSGGLTEAFF. The CDR3, as DNA: TGTGCCAGCAGTTACTCGGGGGGGCTCACTGAAGCTTTCTTT.

The genes are TRBV9 and TRBJ1-2, with a possible D match to TRBD1 (5 bases). The V gene lost 3 bases and the J gene lost 3 bases, with 12 bases spanning the gap. CDR1 and CDR2 (germline): SGDLS, YYNGEE. CDR3 size: 14 residues. The CDR3 spells CASSADVTDYGYTF. The CDR3 nucleotides are TGTGCCAGCAGCGCCGACGTGACAGACTATGGCTACACCTTC.

The chain couples TRBV29-1 to TRBJ1-1; D is unclear. Germline CDR1 reads SQVTM; CDR2 reads ANQGSEA. The CDR3 contains 12 residues. Trimming took off 5 bases at V and 4 bases at J, with 11 bases between the two ends. The CDR3, as DNA: TGCAGCGTTTCTCTGGGAGTCACTGAAGCTTTCTTT. Amino acid sequence: CSVSLGVTEAFF.

This clone was seen once. The chain recombines TRBV10-3 with TRBJ1-1, with 8 bases lining up with TRBD1. This CDR3 is built from 15 residues. Germline V CDR1 and CDR2: ENHRY, SYGVKD. Losses at the gene ends were 10 bases for V and 4 bases for J; bases not matched to a gene: 14. The CDR3 is CASSPPGQVGTEAFF. Written as DNA, the CDR3 is TGTGCCAGTTCGCCACCGGGACAGGTCGGCACTGAAGCTTTCTTT.

This clone has just one count. The chain has TRBV11-3 and TRBJ1-1; tentative D call: TRBD1 (5 bases). There are 12 residues in the CDR3. CDR1 and CDR2 (germline): SGHNT, YENEEA. V was cut by 11 bases and J by 6 bases, with 16 bases left in between. In nucleotides, the CDR3 is TGTGCCGGTCAAAGGGGCCGAGCTGAAGCTTTCTTT. As protein: CAGQRGRAEAFF.

This chain connects TRBV28 to TRBJ1-1; D gene uncertain. Between the trimmed V and J ends, which lost 6 bases and 1 base, there was a span of 12 bases. The CDR3 extends over 14 amino acids. Germline CDR1 MDHEN, CDR2 SYDVKM. Written as DNA, the CDR3 is TGTGCCAGCAGACCGCGGGCTTCGAACACTGAAGCTTTCTTT. As protein: CASRPRASNTEAFF.

The rearrangement uses TRBV7-2 and TRBJ1-2, with TRBD1 matching over 7 bases. Germline CDR1 and CDR2: SGHTA and FQGNSA. V was clipped by 4 bases and J by 5 bases; unmatched bases: 4. This CDR3 contains 13 residues. CDR3 DNA sequence: TGTGCCAGCAGCTCCCTGACAGGGTATGGCTACACCTTC. Translating it yields CASSSLTGYGYTF. The entire variable domain, with the rest obtained from reference TRBV7-2 and TRBJ1-2, is as follows: GAGVSQSPSNKVTEKGKDVELRCDPISGHTALYWYRQSLGQGLEFLIYFQGNSAPDKSGLPSDRFSAERTGGSVSTLTIQRTQQEDSAVYLCASSSLTGYGYTFGSGTRLTVV.

The chain combines TRBV25-1 with TRBJ1-1; D is uncertain. Trimming took off 6 bases at V and 10 bases at J, with 12 bases between the two ends. The CDR3 consists of 11 residues. Germline V gene data show CDR1 as MGHDK and CDR2 as SYGVNS. The CDR3 reads CASRGVGGAFF. The CDR3 region has the DNA TGTGCCAGCAGGGGCGTCGGTGGAGCTTTCTTT.

This chain uses TRBV27 with TRBJ2-1; 8 bases are a match to TRBD2. The CDR3 is 15 amino acids. V dropped 9 bases and J dropped 4; count of bases not matched to a gene: 11. Germline assignment: CDR1 MNHEY and CDR2 SMNVEV (reference sequence). The CDR3 sequence: CASGPGTRAYNEQFF. CDR3 nucleotide sequence: TGTGCCAGTGGCCCCGGGACTAGAGCGTACAATGAGCAGTTCTTC.

This chain links TRBV5-1 with TRBJ2-1; D may be TRBD1 (6 bases). This CDR3 has 14 amino acids. From germline, CDR1 is SGHRS and CDR2 YFSETQ. V lost 0 bases to trimming and J lost 8 bases, with 12 bases between them. This CDR3 reads CASSLAGQGYEQFF. In DNA form, the CDR3 reads TGCGCCAGCAGCTTGGCCGGGCAGGGGTATGAGCAGTTCTTC.

The genes are TRBV4-1 and TRBJ2-5, with TRBD2 matching 8 bases. Unmatched junction bases numbered 3, after V lost 2 bases and J lost 1 base. The CDR3 has 15 residues. The germline V gene has CDR1 MGHRA and CDR2 YSYEKL. For the CDR3, the DNA is TGCGCCAGCAGCCAAATTCGGGGGGGCCAAGAGACCCAGTACTTC. It is translated as CASSQIRGGQETQYF.

This clone was seen just once. This chain links TRBV4-1 with TRBJ2-1, with 10 positions matching TRBD2. This CDR3 has 19 amino acids. The V gene end was trimmed by 3 bases and the J gene end by 4 bases; junction bases not matched to a gene: 15. Germline CDR1 MGHRA, CDR2 YSYEKL. CDR3 residues: CASSQSASGGGGRYNEQFF. The CDR3 bases are TGCGCCAGCAGCCAGTCCGCTAGCGGGGGCGGAGGGCGTTACAATGAGCAGTTCTTC.

The CDR3 sequence is CASSQGQGFGLYGYTF. The CDR3 DNA follows: TGCGCCAGCAGCCAAGGACAGGGATTTGGACTCTATGGCTACACCTTC. This rearrangement joins TRBV4-1 to TRBJ1-2, with 7 positions matching TRBD1. V shed 1 base and J 4 bases; nucleotides not matched to a gene: 9. There are 16 residues in the CDR3. Germline CDR1 and CDR2: MGHRA and YSYEKL.

The rearrangement joins TRBV4-2 to TRBJ1-1; no clear D. Germline V gene data show CDR1 as LGHNA and CDR2 as YNFKEQ. The CDR3 covers 15 residues. The ends were cut back, 3 bases at V and 0 bases at J, with 11 bases in the middle. The CDR3 DNA is TGTGCCAGCAGCCAGGGCAGAGACATGAACACTGAAGCTTTCTTT. Protein: CASSQGRDMNTEAFF.

A note on this clone: The junction shows a germline mismatch at one end, possibly a read error. This sequence joins TRBV11-1 and TRBJ2-5, with 9 bases matching TRBD2. Germline V gene sequence: CDR1 SGHAT, CDR2 FQDESV (reference sequence). The CDR3 spans 14 residues. CDR3 sequence reads: CANSLLAGKETQYF. CDR3 nucleotide sequence: TGTGCCAACAGCTTGCTAGCGGGGAAGGAGACCCAGTACTTC.

V gene TRBV28 combines with J gene TRBJ1-4; D not certain. The CDR3 has 17 amino acids. The germline CDR1 and CDR2 sequences are MDHEN and SYDVKM. V shed 5 bases and J shed 0 bases, with 16 bases lying between them. The CDR3 protein is CASSPPPGFSTNEKLFF. As DNA, the CDR3 is TGTGCCAGCAGTCCACCCCCCGGGTTCTCAACTAATGAAAAACTGTTTTTT.